This TCR beta chain was sequenced during a study of neurological immune-mediated disorders. Study-wide findings and caveats: Multiple sclerosis patients had less TCR clonal expansion than even healthy controls, unlike HTLV-1-associated myelopathy.

This clonotype was seen ten or more times. The antigen remains unidentified. Time point described: longitudinal time-point 1 (baseline). The authors made cDNA by 5'RACE with 10-nucleotide random UMIs. TCRdb called the 5' RACE reads again in MiXCR, with one record for every CDR3 protein. This table has about 40,000 distinct CDR3 sequences, about 3.3% appearing once. Sequencing was carried out using PBMCs. This TCR derives from a woman aged 55-70 years with multiple sclerosis.

CDR3 sequence: CASSLDRGHMNTEAFF. CDR3 in DNA: TGTGCCAGCAGTCTAGACAGGGGGCATATGAACACTGAAGCTTTCTTT. The chain is built from TRBV6-5 and TRBJ1-1, with 10 bases aligning to TRBD1. Per germline, CDR1 MNHEY and CDR2 SVGAGI. Trimming removed 5 bases from V and 0 bases from J; junction bases left unmatched: 6. The CDR3 consists of 16 residues.